The rows below give T cell receptor beta chains drawn from one sample of a study of shared clonotypes between healthy human individuals. Profiled with immunoSEQ multiplex PCR; TCRdb holds only in-frame clones, not every one. The sample lists 2 million to 2.5 million clones; 85% to 95% were seen once. The sequenced sample was naive CD4+ T cells from PBMCs. These TCRs come from a man in his late teens or twenties in good health. Some clones in this sample may be carry-over from other donors' samples. CDR3s include the opening cysteine and the closing phenylalanine or tryptophan. D genes are given only for firm matches. Some rows have no size entry. The others give once, few or many, or a class for an expanded clone.

V gene	D gene	clone size	J gene	CDR3 DNA	CDR3 protein
TRBV18	-	-	TRBJ1-2	TGTGCCAGCTCACCTAGACAGATGAACTATGGCTACACCTTC	CASSPRQMNYGYTF
TRBV11-2	-	-	TRBJ2-7	TGTGCCAGCAGCCGCCAGGGGAACGAGCAGTACTTC	CASSRQGNEQYF
TRBV12-5	-	-	TRBJ1-1	TGTGCTAGTGGTCTAGCCTGGGACACTGAAGCTTTCTTT	CASGLAWDTEAFF
TRBV7-8	-	-	TRBJ2-3	TGTGCCAGCAGCTCCATACGGGATACGCAGTATTTT	CASSSIRDTQYF
TRBV4-2	TRBD2	once	TRBJ2-7	TGTGCCAGCAGCCAAGAGGCCGGTAGCGGGGACTACGAGCAGTACTTC	CASSQEAGSGDYEQYF
TRBV4-1	TRBD1	-	TRBJ1-2	TGCGCCAGCAGCCAAAGTCAGGGGGGTCTGTCGGGCTACACCTTC	CASSQSQGGLSGYTF
TRBV7-2	TRBD1	-	TRBJ1-2	TGTGCCAGCAGCGGACAGGGAGGGGACTATGGCTACACCTTC	CASSGQGGDYGYTF
TRBV6-5	-	-	TRBJ1-5	TGTGCCAGCAGTTACTCGAGAGGGAGTCAGCCCCAGCATTTT	CASSYSRGSQPQHF
TRBV2	-	-	TRBJ2-6	TGTGCCAGCAGGGAAACGGCCTCTGGGGCCAACGTCCTGACTTTC	CASRETASGANVLTF
TRBV6-6	TRBD1	-	TRBJ2-3	TGTGCCAGCAGTAAGCCGGGACAGACAGATACGCAGTATTTT	CASSKPGQTDTQYF
TRBV28	-	once	TRBJ2-3	TGTGCCAGCCTGACTAGTAGTTTTAATACGCAGTATTTT	CASLTSSFNTQYF
TRBV27	-	-	TRBJ1-2	TGTGCCAGCAGTTTAAATCGGCCGGCCATCAACTATGGCTACACCTTC	CASSLNRPAINYGYTF
TRBV19	-	-	TRBJ2-3	TGTGCCAGTAGTATGTGGGGGCGGGGGAGCACAGATACGCAGTATTTT	CASSMWGRGSTDTQYF
TRBV5-1	TRBD1	-	TRBJ2-7	TGCGCCAGCAGCGGCACGACAGGGGGGAGCGACGAGCAGTACTTC	CASSGTTGGSDEQYF
TRBV7-8	-	-	TRBJ2-7	TGTGCCAGCAGACCGAACAGGGGGAGGGTCGGGGAGCAGTACTTC	CASRPNRGRVGEQYF
TRBV7-2	-	-	TRBJ2-7	TGTGCCAGCAGCCAAACCGGGGGATTTACCTACGAGCAGTACTTC	CASSQTGGFTYEQYF
TRBV4-2	TRBD1	-	TRBJ1-4	TGTGCCAGCAGCCAACCTGGACAGGCCAGTAATGAAAAACTGTTTTTT	CASSQPGQASNEKLFF
TRBV28	-	-	TRBJ2-7	TGTGCCAGCAGTTTGAGCTTCTACGAGCAGTACTTC	CASSLSFYEQYF
TRBV5-1	-	-	TRBJ2-3	TGCGCCAGCAGCCAGCAATGGGATACGCAGTATTTT	CASSQQWDTQYF
TRBV30	TRBD1	few	TRBJ1-5	TGTGCCTGGGGGGACAGGTACAATCAGCCCCAGCATTTT	CAWGDRYNQPQHF
TRBV15	TRBD2	-	TRBJ2-7	TGTGCCACCCGCAGGGCGGGAGGGAGCTCCTACGAGCAGTACTTC	CATRRAGGSSYEQYF
TRBV29-1	-	once	TRBJ2-3	TGCAGCGTTGAAAGGGCCGGCACAGATACGCAGTATTTT	CSVERAGTDTQYF
TRBV7-2	-	-	TRBJ1-1	TGTGCCAGCAGACCGCAAATTGGGGACACTGAAGCTTTCTTT	CASRPQIGDTEAFF
TRBV2	-	few	TRBJ1-4	TGTGCCAGCAGAAGGGTTGGTGAAAAACTGTTTTTT	CASRRVGEKLFF
TRBV5-1	-	-	TRBJ1-1	TGCGCCAGCAAGAGGGCGGACACTGAAGCTTTCTTT	CASKRADTEAFF
TRBV5-1	-	-	TRBJ2-5	TGCGCCAGCAGGGTCGGGAGCACCGAGGAGACCCAGTACTTC	CASRVGSTEETQYF
TRBV7-6	-	-	TRBJ2-3	TGTGCCAGCAGCTACGGGTCCACAGATACGCAGTATTTT	CASSYGSTDTQYF
TRBV28	TRBD1	once	TRBJ2-7	TGTGCCAGCAGTTCTCGGACAGGGCGAAAATACGAGCAGTACTTC	CASSSRTGRKYEQYF
TRBV27	-	once	TRBJ2-1	TGTGCCAGCCGAACCGGGACGGGAACCTACAATGAGCAGTTCTTC	CASRTGTGTYNEQFF
TRBV11-1	TRBD1	once	TRBJ2-5	TGTGCCAGCAGCCGAGAGGGGGCCGAAGAGACCCAGTACTTC	CASSREGAEETQYF
TRBV5-1	-	-	TRBJ1-1	TGCGCCAGCAGGTCACCCGGGACACTGAACACTGAAGCTTTCTTT	CASRSPGTLNTEAFF
TRBV30	TRBD1	once	TRBJ1-5	TGTGCCTGGAGAGGACAGGGGGCTAGCAATCAGCCCCAGCATTTT	CAWRGQGASNQPQHF
TRBV5-1	-	-	TRBJ2-7	TGCGCCAGCAGCTTGGATGGGCGAAACTACGAGCAGTACTTC	CASSLDGRNYEQYF
TRBV4-1	-	-	TRBJ1-1	TGCGCCAGCAGCCAAGTTAGGGAACCGAACACTGAAGCTTTCTTT	CASSQVREPNTEAFF
TRBV19	-	-	TRBJ2-7	TGTGCCAGGACGGACAACTACGAGCAGTACTTC	CARTDNYEQYF
TRBV6-4	TRBD2	once	TRBJ2-1	TGTGCCAGCAGCGCCGGGACTAGCGGCTCGAGGGAGCAGTTCTTC	CASSAGTSGSREQFF
TRBV25-1	-	-	TRBJ2-7	TGTGCCAGCAGTGAATCGGGGCTGATGAGATACGAGCAGTACTTC	CASSESGLMRYEQYF
TRBV5-1	-	-	TRBJ1-2	TGCGCCAGCAGCTTGGATGGGAATGGCTACACCTTC	CASSLDGNGYTF
TRBV19	TRBD1	-	TRBJ2-3	TGTGCCAGTAGTTTACCGGGACAGGGCACAGATACGCAGTATTTT	CASSLPGQGTDTQYF
TRBV28	-	-	TRBJ2-1	TGTGCCAGCAGTTTTATTGCACAGGCTCACCGTAATGAGCAGTTCTTC	CASSFIAQAHRNEQFF
TRBV27	TRBD1	-	TRBJ1-4	TGTGCCAGCAGTTTATCCCCCCTGGGACAGGGGCCAACTAATGAAAAACTGTTTTTT	CASSLSPLGQGPTNEKLFF
TRBV6-1	-	-	TRBJ1-2	TGTGCCAGCAGTTTCGGGGATTGGGGTGGCTACACCTTC	CASSFGDWGGYTF
TRBV29-1	TRBD1	-	TRBJ1-5	TGCAGCGTGGGGGGGACAGGCTCATACCAGCCCCAGCATTTT	CSVGGTGSYQPQHF
TRBV27	TRBD1	-	TRBJ2-5	TGTGCCAGCAGTCCAAATAACAGGGGAGAGACCCAGTACTTC	CASSPNNRGETQYF
TRBV2	TRBD1	-	TRBJ2-1	TGTGCCAGCAGTTCCGACAGGGAGCGAGAGCAGTTCTTC	CASSSDREREQFF
TRBV18	-	-	TRBJ1-4	TGTGCCAGCTCACCACGGGACCGGGATAGTGAAAAACTGTTTTTT	CASSPRDRDSEKLFF
TRBV7-8	-	-	TRBJ2-7	TGTGCCAGCAGCTTAGAGCCGGGAACCACCTACGAGCAGTACTTC	CASSLEPGTTYEQYF